The T cell receptor beta chain under discussion was sequenced for a study of blood T cell repertoires in COVID-19. At the level of the study: PBMCs, B-cell-depleted T cells, or T cells provided the cDNA or gDNA that made up the material.

Trimming cost V 1 base and J 2 bases, with 11 bases left between them. CDR1 and CDR2 (germline): SGHNT, YYREEE (reference sequence). This CDR3 is built from 15 residues. Seattle researchers signed up patients amid active infection and tracked them longitudinally. Per the original data handling: Reference gene primer amplification yielded estimated nucleated cell counts. Measured with immunoSEQ multiplex PCR; TCRdb has only the in-frame clones, and not every one. The V and J calls and the clone size are those of that table, but D and trimming were determined from the DNA. The profile shows 150,000 to 170,000 clones, around 84% of them singletons.

This sequence originates from a woman aged 60-75 years with COVID-19, enrolled during active disease. The sequencing sample was made of peripheral blood. This chain links TRBV5-4 with TRBJ2-3; possibly TRBD1 for D (6 bases). The CDR3 loop is CASSLPGQLTDTQYF. The CDR3 bases are TGTGCCAGCAGCTTGCCGGGACAACTCACAGATACGCAGTATTTT.